Here is one TCR beta chain with its context. The target antigen is unknown. Germline-derived CDR1 and CDR2 are SEHNR and FQNEAQ (reference sequence). The V end lost 1 base, the J end lost 7 bases, and 10 bases lay between the germline ends. The length of the CDR3 is 13 residues. RNA extraction was followed by reverse transcription into cDNA, which acted as the sequencing template. Assay: immunoSEQ multiplex PCR; the TCRdb copy retains only in-frame clones and omits some. The sample holds 150,000 to 200,000 clones, roughly 46% seen once. These data come from a study of CD8+ T cells in alopecia areata. Study context: People stayed on tofacitinib for 6 to 18 months, then stopped the drug for 6 months. Study-level results: There were also resident alphabeta T cells of normal skin sequenced in scalp samples.

Treatment defined: oral pan-JAK inhibitor, 5-10 mg twice daily. Peripheral blood, together with lesional scalp punch biopsies, was collected from alopecia areata patients. The chain joins TRBV7-9 to TRBJ1-2; D gene unclear. Sequenced here: CD8+ T cells sorted from blood, sampled at approximately week 51, from a patient treated with tofacitinib. The receptor's source is a human donor with alopecia areata. The CDR3 nucleotides are TGTGCCAGCAGCTTAGGCCGGCTCTCTGGCTACACCTTC. Its translation is CASSLGRLSGYTF.